These 15 T cell receptor beta chains were sequenced from one sample in a study of T cells in Graves' hyperthyroidism and ophthalmopathy. Using RNA transcripts as the source, TCR beta CDR3 regions were amplified. Researchers ran a first-round RT-PCR on the TCR CDR3 using the HTBI primer set. TCRdb processed the multiplex PCR reads anew with MiXCR; each CDR3 protein has one entry. Of about 610,000 distinct CDR3 sequences in the sample, 14% to 15% were seen once. Material for sequencing was blood. The origin of the receptors is a middle-aged woman with Graves' ophthalmopathy.

V usage is TRBV29-1 and J usage is TRBJ2-7, with TRBD1 as a possible D gene (6 bases). The CDR3 contains 12 residues. The germline CDR1 and CDR2 sequences are SQVTM and ANQGSEA. The V and J ends lost 2 bases and 5 bases respectively, with 10 bases between them. The CDR3: CSVERGTNEQYF. CDR3 nucleotides: TGCAGCGTTGAAAGAGGGACAAACGAGCAGTACTTC.

The rearrangement uses TRBV15 and TRBJ2-3; no clear D. The J call may be incorrect, as the DNA end agrees better with TRBJ1-5. Germline CDR1 reads LNHNV; CDR2 reads YYDKDF (reference sequence). The CDR3 sequence is 12 residues long. In DNA, the CDR3 is TGTGCCACCAGCAGATTCGCAGATACGCAGCATTTT. Amino acid sequence: CATSRFADTQHF.

This clonotype was seen at least ten times. This chain connects TRBV6-1 to TRBJ2-7; no definite D call. Deletions cut 6 bases from V and 5 bases from J, with 8 bases between. The germline V gene has CDR1 MNHNS and CDR2 SASEGT. The CDR3 length is 11 residues. The DNA of the CDR3 is TGTGCCAGCAGAATTTCAGACGAGCAGTACTTC. Its translation is CASRISDEQYF.

This clonotype was seen repeatedly, ten times or more. V and J are TRBV20-1 and TRBJ1-2; TRBD1 might be the D (5 bases). The CDR3 length is 12 residues. V was pared by 3 bases and J by 6 bases, with 11 bases between. CDR1 is DFQATT and CDR2 is SNEGSKA in the germline V gene (reference sequence). The CDR3 loop reads CSAREGKDGYTF. The CDR3, as DNA: TGCAGTGCTAGGGAGGGGAAAGATGGCTACACCTTC.

This clonotype occurred many times. The rearrangement links TRBV28 to TRBJ2-7; TRBD2 matches 10 bases. Germline assignment: CDR1 MDHEN and CDR2 SYDVKM. V was pared by 1 base and J by 12 bases, with 9 bases of the junction left unmatched. The length of the CDR3 is 14 residues. CDR3 in DNA: TGTGCCAGCAGTTTATTGCTAGCGGGAGACTATCGGTACTTC. This gives the protein CASSLLLAGDYRYF. The whole variable domain, filled in from reference TRBV28 and TRBJ2-7, reads DVKVTQSSRYLVKRTGEKVFLECVQDMDHENMFWYRQDPGLGLRLIYFSYDVKMKEKGDIPEGYSVSREKKERFSLILESASTNQTSMYLCASSLLLAGDYRYFGPGTRLTVT.

This clonotype was seen ten or more times. The CDR3 sequence is CASSVNRGGEQYF. The CDR3 bases are TGTGCCAGCAGCGTAAACAGGGGTGGCGAGCAGTACTTC. The chain couples TRBV9 to TRBJ2-7; TRBD1 matches 7 bases. The V segment lost 1 base and the J segment 6 bases; nucleotides outside the gene matches: 4. Germline CDR1 is SGDLS and CDR2 is YYNGEE. The CDR3 is 13 amino acids.

This clonotype has ten or more counts. One end of the junction does not line up with germline, which may come from a read error. The chain joins TRBV20-1 to TRBJ2-5; D remains unclear. There are 11 residues in the CDR3. CDR1 DFQATT and CDR2 SNEGSKA come from the germline V gene (reference sequence). CDR3 bases: TGCGGTGCCCCGGACCAAGAGACCCAGTACTTC. Translation gives CGAPDQETQYF.

This clonotype appeared many times. The rearrangement links TRBV12-3 or TRBV12-4 to TRBJ1-1; D not resolved. Between the trimmed V and J ends, which lost 3 bases and 1 base, there was a span of 12 bases. The CDR3 is 15 amino acids. The CDR3 nucleotides are TGTGCCAGCAGTTTTGGCGGGAGATCGAACACTGAAGCTTTCTTT. This translates into CASSFGGRSNTEAFF.

In this sample, this clonotype turned up many times. The V gene is TRBV12-3 or TRBV12-4, the J gene TRBJ1-2; TRBD1 aligns across 8 bases. V lost 5 bases and J lost 3; bases outside the gene matches: 8. CDR3 length: 15 residues. This CDR3 reads CASSRPGQGDYGYTF. The CDR3 DNA is TGTGCCAGCAGTCGACCCGGACAGGGAGACTATGGCTACACCTTC.

This clonotype came up a few times. This sequence joins TRBV4-1 and TRBJ2-4; D is possibly TRBD2 (6 bases). Trimming took 1 base from V and 0 from J, leaving 34 bases between them. Germline V gene lookup returns CDR1 MGHRA and CDR2 YSYEKL. The CDR3 consists of 24 residues. CDR3 sequence reads: CASSQGPGVGIRGPSAIAKNIQYF. The CDR3 DNA is TGCGCCAGCAGCCAAGGGCCGGGGGTGGGGATCAGAGGGCCATCTGCTATAGCCAAAAACATTCAGTACTTC.

CDR3: CASYVTPGTGNTGELFF. CDR3 DNA sequence: TGTGCCAGCTACGTGACTCCGGGAACGGGTAACACCGGGGAGCTGTTTTTT. This chain joins TRBV6-4 and TRBJ2-2; tentatively, D is TRBD2 (5 bases). The germline CDR1 and CDR2 sequences are MRHNA and SNTAGT. V dropped 8 bases and J dropped 2 bases, with 21 bases sitting between them. The CDR3 is 17 residues long.

This clonotype was seen a few times. The chain combines TRBV20-1 with TRBJ2-7; 7 bases match TRBD2. The germline gives CDR1 DFQATT, CDR2 SNEGSKA (reference sequence). This CDR3 is 14 amino acids long. V lost 0 bases to trimming and J lost 7 bases; unmatched junction nucleotides: 9. For the CDR3, the DNA is TGCAGTGCTAGAGATCGGGGGGTCGGGGGTGAGCAGTACTTC. Translation: CSARDRGVGGEQYF.

This clonotype was detected ten times or more. The chain is built from TRBV15 and TRBJ1-1; no firm D call. Trimming removed 0 bases at V and 4 bases at J, with 12 bases between. This CDR3 is 15 amino acids long. Germline V gives CDR1 LNHNV, CDR2 YYDKDF (reference sequence). The CDR3 protein is CATSRDRVRATEAFF. Here the CDR3 DNA reads TGTGCCACCAGCAGAGATAGGGTTCGCGCCACTGAAGCTTTCTTT.

There are a few counts of this clonotype. V usage is TRBV6-1 and J usage is TRBJ1-1, with 7 bases matching TRBD1. This CDR3 comprises 14 residues. J lost 4 bases, V lost 6 bases, and 8 bases had no gene match. The germline gives CDR1 MNHNS, CDR2 SASEGT. The CDR3 bases are TGTGCCAGCAGCATAGACAGGGTAGGCACTGAAGCTTTCTTT. As protein: CASSIDRVGTEAFF.

This clonotype was seen at least ten times. This is likely a read error, given that the CDR3 carries no conserved phenylalanine or tryptophan at its end. The CDR3 sequence: CAISELYEQYL. In DNA form, the CDR3 reads TGTGCCATCAGTGAACTCTACGAGCAGTACCTC. This sequence joins TRBV10-3 and TRBJ2-7; no clear D gene. This CDR3 is 11 amino acids long. Trimming took off 3 bases at V and 3 bases at J, with 3 bases between the two ends. Germline loops: CDR1 ENHRY, CDR2 SYGVKD.